Presented here are 15 T cell receptor beta chains from one specimen sequenced in a study of follicular helper T cells after annual influenza vaccination. Time point defined: 2014-2015 season, pre-vaccination. Profiling relied on immunoSEQ multiplex PCR, and the TCRdb table lists in-frame clones only, not all of them. The sample includes several thousand clones, just under 80% of them seen just once. Sequencing was performed on CXCR5+ CD38- circulating T follicular helper cells from blood, taken on the day of influenza vaccination. Subset denoted: circulating Tfh, non-naive CD4+CXCR5+PD-1+ (ICOS+CD38+ or ICOS-CD38-). These receptors were obtained from an adult who received the influenza vaccine.

V and J are TRBV28 and TRBJ2-5, with TRBD1 identical over 10 bases. CDR1 and CDR2 from the germline V gene are MDHEN and SYDVKM. The CDR3 totals 16 residues. V trimming: 7 bases; J trimming: 4 bases; junction bases outside the gene matches: 12. CDR3 DNA sequence: TGTGCCAGCACCAAGGGGGACAGGGGCGCTGGAGAGACCCAGTACTTC. Protein product: CASTKGDRGAGETQYF.

The chain has TRBV14 and TRBJ2-1; D possibly corresponds to TRBD1 (6 bases). The CDR3 sequence is 15 residues long. Germline assignment: CDR1 SGHDN and CDR2 FVKESK. V lost 2 bases and J 8 bases, leaving 16 bases between the germline ends. CDR3 coding DNA: TGTGCCAGCAGCCAACTGGGGGCGGAGGTCGATGAGCAGTTCTTC. Its protein product is CASSQLGAEVDEQFF.

The chain combines TRBV7-2 with TRBJ1-6, with D perhaps matching TRBD1 (5 bases). Germline V CDR1 and CDR2: SGHTA, FQGNSA. Trimming pared 1 base from V and 0 bases from J, leaving 10 bases between. The CDR3 is made up of 17 amino acids. The CDR3 region is CASSLDPGSSYNSPLHF. The CDR3 DNA reads TGTGCCAGCAGCTTAGATCCAGGGAGCTCCTATAATTCACCCCTCCACTTT.

This clone has just a few counts. This chain joins TRBV19 and TRBJ2-6; the D is unclear. V gave up 4 bases and J gave up 0 bases, with 7 bases separating them. The CDR3 is made up of 15 amino acids. The germline V gene has CDR1 LNHDA and CDR2 SQIVND (reference sequence). In nucleotides, the CDR3 is TGTGCCAGTAGTAAGGTCGCCTCTGGGGCCAACGTCCTGACTTTC. It encodes CASSKVASGANVLTF.

The chain joins TRBV14 to TRBJ2-7; 7 positions agree with TRBD1. V lost 4 bases to trimming and J lost 3 bases; unmatched junction nucleotides: 3. In germline, CDR1 is SGHDN, CDR2 FVKESK. The CDR3 contains 13 residues. CDR3 amino acids: CASSLGQVYEQYF. The CDR3 region has the DNA TGTGCCAGCAGCCTTGGACAGGTCTACGAGCAGTACTTC.

In this sample, this clone turned up once. The J gene is TRBJ2-7, the V gene TRBV6-1; 7 nucleotides line up with TRBD1. The length of the CDR3 is 15 residues. V trimming: 5 bases; J trimming: 5 bases; junction bases outside the gene matches: 12. Germline loops: CDR1 MNHNS, CDR2 SASEGT. CDR3 DNA: TGTGCCAGCAGTTTCCTGGACAGGCCCGCCGACGAGCAGTACTTC. Translating it yields CASSFLDRPADEQYF.

The CDR3 bases are TGCAGTGCTAGAGAAGACTATGAGCAGTTCTTC. Encoded protein: CSAREDYEQFF. The rearrangement uses TRBV20-1 and TRBJ2-1; D not certain. The CDR3 contains 11 residues. V was pared by 0 bases and J by 8 bases, with 5 bases between. The V gene's germline CDR1 is DFQATT and CDR2 SNEGSKA (reference sequence).

The gene calls are TRBV14 and TRBJ2-1; 7 nucleotides agree with TRBD2. Germline-derived CDR1 and CDR2 are SGHDN and FVKESK. Germline trimming cut 2 bases from V and 4 bases from J; bases unmatched to any gene: 2. The CDR3 is 14 amino acids. The CDR3 is CASSQISGYNEQFF. The CDR3, as DNA: TGTGCCAGCAGCCAAATTAGCGGGTACAATGAGCAGTTCTTC.

CDR3 sequence (DNA): TGTGCCATAGGGACAGCTGGAAACACCATATATTTT. Protein: CAIGTAGNTIYF. This chain uses TRBV10-3 with TRBJ1-3; 7 nucleotides align to TRBD1. V lost 9 bases to trimming and J lost 2 bases; unmatched junction nucleotides: 1. Germline V gene lookup returns CDR1 ENHRY and CDR2 SYGVKD. The CDR3 covers 12 residues.

This clone has a single count. The chain carries TRBV7-3 and TRBJ2-5, with TRBD1 identical over 11 bases. The CDR3 covers 16 residues. V lost 2 bases, J lost 5 bases, and 7 bases stayed unmatched. CDR1 and CDR2 from the germline V gene are SGHTA and FQGTGA. Here the CDR3 reads CASSLGRTGGRETQYF. CDR3 DNA: TGTGCCAGCAGCTTAGGGAGGACAGGGGGCCGGGAGACCCAGTACTTC.

This clone was counted once. V is TRBV30 and J is TRBJ2-7, with a weak D call TRBD2 (5 bases). Germline CDR1 and CDR2: GTSNPN and SVGIG (reference sequence). Trimming left V 3 bases short and J 3 bases short, with 18 bases between. This CDR3 comprises 15 residues. The CDR3, as DNA: TGTGCCTGGAGGCACGGGAACCCCCCCATCTACGAGCAGTACTTC. It specifies CAWRHGNPPIYEQYF.

V gene TRBV6-1 combines with J gene TRBJ2-3; D is perhaps TRBD2 (7 bases). This CDR3 has 13 amino acids. Looked up from germline, CDR1 is MNHNS and CDR2 is SASEGT. Trimming removed 11 bases at V and 2 bases at J, with 14 bases between. The DNA for the CDR3 is TGTGCCGGGGGGGGGCGACACACAGATACGCAGTATTTT. The encoded protein is CAGGGRHTDTQYF.

The rearrangement links TRBV25-1 to TRBJ1-4; TRBD1 matches at 8 bases. V lost 3 bases, J lost 4 bases, and 4 bases stayed unmatched. In germline, CDR1 is MGHDK, CDR2 SYGVNS. This CDR3 comprises 15 residues. DNA for the CDR3: TGTGCCAGCAGTGACCCACAGGGGGTTAATGAAAAACTGTTTTTT. Residues: CASSDPQGVNEKLFF.

V usage is TRBV25-1 and J usage is TRBJ2-3; 8 bases are shared with TRBD2. CDR1 is MGHDK and CDR2 is SYGVNS in the germline V gene. Trimming removed 0 bases from V and 4 bases from J; junction bases left unmatched: 6. The CDR3 runs to 16 residues. CDR3 coding DNA: TGTGCCAGCAGTGAATACGGGTCGGGGGGGGCAGATACGCAGTATTTT. Amino acid sequence: CASSEYGSGGADTQYF.

The CDR3 DNA follows: TGTGCCAGCCGCAGGGGAATGGGGGGAGATACGCAGTATTTT. As protein: CASRRGMGGDTQYF. This chain joins TRBV7-2 and TRBJ2-3; D is perhaps TRBD1 or TRBD2 (6 bases each). The CDR3 runs to 14 residues. With 8 bases removed from V and 5 bases from J, the gap between germline ends came to 17 bases. The germline gives CDR1 SGHTA, CDR2 FQGNSA.